This T cell receptor (beta chain) appears in the sequencing data of a study of blood T cells in healthy people across ages. Study-wide findings and caveats: Bulk PBMC profiling left naive and antigen-experienced comparisons inconclusive.

CDR1 is SGHTA and CDR2 is FQGTGA in the germline V gene. This CDR3 is built from 15 residues. V shed 5 bases, J shed 2 bases, and the junction held 5 bases outside the gene matches. The study recruited healthy Caucasian donors from Russia who were aged roughly 6 to 90. PBMCs, at least 6 million per sample, were isolated. A second PCR of about 7 to 11 cycles used a sample-barcoded 5' primer and a J-beta primer mix. Each CDR3 protein is one row after TCRdb ran MiXCR on the 5' RACE reads. The sample has about 780,000 distinct CDR3 sequences, roughly 25% seen once. A few counts support this clonotype. Antigen unknown. In addition, the sample was reused for a study of T cells of mothers and their children. That study reports: The authors found no persistent microchimeric T cell clones.

The chain employs TRBV7-3 and TRBJ1-4; 7 bases are a match to TRBD1. Sequenced: blood. This receptor was obtained from a boy younger than 18 in good health. This CDR3 is CASSPGQATNEKLFF. Written as DNA, the CDR3 is TGTGCCAGCAGCCCAGGACAGGCCACTAATGAAAAACTGTTTTTT.